This T cell receptor beta chain was recorded in a study of human T cells and chemical hapten exposure. Total RNA was isolated from whole blood that had not been fractionated. This CDR3 comprises 13 residues. Germline V gene data show CDR1 as DFQATT and CDR2 as SNEGSKA (reference sequence). The junction had 4 bases not matched to a gene; V was cut back by 5 bases and J by 8 bases. Each CDR3 protein is one row after TCRdb ran MiXCR on the 5' RACE reads. This sample carries roughly 120,000 distinct CDR3 sequences, approximately 20% of them seen once, and the ten largest clones take 2.8%. The chain couples TRBV20-1 to TRBJ1-4; TRBD1 aligns across 11 bases. The clonotype comes from a human donor in good health. In nucleotides, the CDR3 is TGCAGTGCTGGGGACAGGGGGAGGGAAAAACTGTTTTTT. This translates into CSAGDRGREKLFF.